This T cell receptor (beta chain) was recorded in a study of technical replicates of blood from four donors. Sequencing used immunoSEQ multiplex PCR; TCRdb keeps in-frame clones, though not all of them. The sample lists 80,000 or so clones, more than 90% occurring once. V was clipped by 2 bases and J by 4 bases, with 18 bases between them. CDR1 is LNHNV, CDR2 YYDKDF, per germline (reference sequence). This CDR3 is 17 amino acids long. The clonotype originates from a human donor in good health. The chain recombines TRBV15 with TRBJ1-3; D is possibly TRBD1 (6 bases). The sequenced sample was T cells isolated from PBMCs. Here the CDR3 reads CATSRPLYRDGGNTIYF. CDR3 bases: TGTGCCACCAGCAGACCCCTATACAGGGACGGAGGAAACACCATATATTTT.